This T cell receptor (beta chain) emerged from a study of T cells after yellow fever vaccination. At the level of the study: The fractions with low cell numbers were processed using SMART-Seq v4 Ultra Low Input.

From the 5' RACE reads, TCRdb called clonotypes with MiXCR, one entry per CDR3 protein. There are over 300,000 distinct CDR3 sequences in the sample; around 4% occur only once, and around 20% lies in the top ten. Study outcomes and limitations: Highly abundant clonotypes carried over from the bulk population could end up in FACS-sorted repertoires as contaminants. By day 5 rather than day 15, the secondary response had peaked, though it was weaker.

This clonotype occurred a few times. Its antigen remains unknown. Sequencing was performed on PBMCs, taken on the day of the yellow fever booster vaccination. The TCR comes from a man aged 18-30 years who received the YFV17D yellow fever vaccine.

CDR3 nucleotides: TGTGCCAGCGGCCTGGGACAGGGTGCCTATGGCTACACCTTC. It is translated as CASGLGQGAYGYTF. The chain is built from TRBV12-3 or TRBV12-4 and TRBJ1-2; 9 nucleotides align to TRBD1. The trim removed 8 bases at V and 4 bases at J, leaving 8 bases unmatched. The CDR3 length is 14 residues.